Listed below are T cell receptor beta chains from one sample, sequenced in a study of blood T cell repertoires in COVID-19. Assay used: immunoSEQ multiplex PCR; TCRdb lists only in-frame clones, some missing. The profile shows 250,000 to 350,000 clones, around nine tenths of them singletons. The sequencing input was peripheral blood. These receptors all come from a woman in her 30s with COVID-19, enrolled during active disease. Each CDR3 is given with its conserved first and last residue. The D gene is left open where the match is weak. Rows give clone size only sometimes, using once, few, many, or a class for an expanded clone.

len	v_gene	j_gene	d_gene	abundance	CDR3nt	CDR3aa
13	TRBV21-1	TRBJ1-2	.	few	TGTGCCAGCAGCCTCGGCAGGGGTCATGGCTACACCTTC	CASSLGRGHGYTF
16	TRBV27	TRBJ2-3	TRBD2	.	TGTGCCAGCAGTTTAGTACCGGGACTACACACAGATACGCAGTATTTT	CASSLVPGLHTDTQYF
15	TRBV24-1	TRBJ1-1	TRBD1	once	TGTGCCACCATGAGGACAGGGGCCCCGGCGGAGGAAGCTTTCTTT	CATMRTGAPAEEAFF
17	TRBV3-1/TRBV3-2	TRBJ2-2	TRBD1	.	TGTGCCAGCAGCCAAGTGGGGACAGGGGGGAACACCGGGGAGCTGTTTTTT	CASSQVGTGGNTGELFF
14	TRBV11-2	TRBJ2-3	TRBD2	.	TGTGCCAGCAGCCCCAGCGGGAGGGGGGATACGCAGTATTTT	CASSPSGRGDTQYF
13	TRBV5-1	TRBJ1-4	.	once	TGCGCCAGCAGCCCCGACTTGAATGAAAAACTGTTTTTT	CASSPDLNEKLFF
14	TRBV30	TRBJ2-3	.	.	TGTGCCTGGAGTAGTACAGGGAGCACAGATACGCAGTATTTT	CAWSSTGSTDTQYF
11	TRBV30	TRBJ2-7	.	.	TGTGCCTGGAGTAGAGGGCGGGAGCAGTACTTC	CAWSRGREQYF
15	TRBV7-9	TRBJ2-1	TRBD1	.	TGTGCCAGCAGCCCCCGGGACAGGGGGGTCAATGAGCAGTTCTTC	CASSPRDRGVNEQFF
16	TRBV7-2	TRBJ2-3	.	once	TGTGCCAGCACCTCCCGCCAGGCAGGGGGGAGAGATACGCAGTATTTT	CASTSRQAGGRDTQYF
11	TRBV7-9	TRBJ1-1	.	.	TGTGCCAGCAGCCCCGGGGAAGAGGCTTTCTTT	CASSPGEEAFF
13	TRBV28	TRBJ1-6	.	.	TGTGCCAGCAGCCCTTTACTTAATTCACCCCTCCACTTT	CASSPLLNSPLHF
15	TRBV18	TRBJ2-7	.	.	TGTGCCAGCGGCCGTGGGGCTTCGAGCTCCTACGAGCAGTACTTC	CASGRGASSSYEQYF
15	TRBV6-5	TRBJ2-2	.	.	TGTGCCAGCAGTTACGTGACGGGACAAGACGGGGAGCTGTTTTTT	CASSYVTGQDGELFF
11	TRBV20-1	TRBJ1-2	TRBD1	.	TGCAGTGCCGACAGGGGGGGCGGCTACACCTTC	CSADRGGGYTF
13	TRBV11-2	TRBJ1-2	.	.	TGTGCCAGCAGCTTAGATACGGACTATGGCTACACCTTC	CASSLDTDYGYTF
14	TRBV18	TRBJ2-5	.	.	TGTGCCAGCTCATCAAGGCGGTGGGAGGAGACCCAGTACTTC	CASSSRRWEETQYF
14	TRBV6-2/TRBV6-3	TRBJ1-2	.	.	TGTGCCAGCAGTTACTCGCACCGAGGGGGAGGCTACACCTTC	CASSYSHRGGGYTF
16	TRBV6-1	TRBJ2-3	TRBD1	once	TGTGCCAGCAGTGGGGACAGGGGGGGAGTCACAGATACGCAGTATTTT	CASSGDRGGVTDTQYF
14	TRBV5-1	TRBJ2-5	.	.	TGCGCCAGCAGCTTGGATAAGCGGGAAGAGACCCAGTACTTC	CASSLDKREETQYF
14	TRBV7-9	TRBJ1-4	TRBD1	.	TGTGCCAGCAGGCCACAGGGGGTAAATGAAAAACTGTTTTTT	CASRPQGVNEKLFF
15	TRBV1	TRBJ2-2	.	.	TGCACCAGCAGCCCTAAGAACTCAAACACCGGGGAGCTGTTTTTT	CTSSPKNSNTGELFF
13	TRBV6-2/TRBV6-3	TRBJ1-1	TRBD1	.	TGTGCCAGCAGTTTTTCAGGGGGCACTGAAGCTTTCTTT	CASSFSGGTEAFF
13	TRBV2	TRBJ1-5	.	.	TGTGCCAGCAAAAATATCCTTAATCAGCCCCAGCATTTT	CASKNILNQPQHF
17	TRBV5-1	TRBJ2-2	TRBD2	.	TGCGCCAGCAGCCCCGCGACTAGCGGGACGAACACCGGGGAGCTGTTTTTT	CASSPATSGTNTGELFF
14	TRBV5-1	TRBJ1-4	.	.	TGCGCCAGCACTCCAGGATCAACTAATGAAAAACTGTTTTTT	CASTPGSTNEKLFF
16	TRBV5-1	TRBJ2-3	TRBD2	.	TGCGCCAGCAGCTCCGGACTAGCGTTGTCGTCAGATACGCAGTATTTT	CASSSGLALSSDTQYF
14	TRBV7-9	TRBJ1-2	TRBD1	.	TGTGCCAGCAGTAGCGGACAGGGGCCTTATGGCTACACCTTC	CASSSGQGPYGYTF